These 5 T cell receptor beta chains originate from one sample sequenced in a study of T cells in Graves' hyperthyroidism and ophthalmopathy. RNA transcripts served as the template for amplifying TCR beta CDR3 regions. HTBI primers were used for first-round RT-PCR of the TCR CDR3. TCRdb re-called the multiplex PCR reads with MiXCR, one entry per CDR3 protein. The sample lists a few hundred thousand distinct CDR3 sequences, 17% occurring once. The sequenced sample was blood. All receptors derive from a woman aged 60-75 years with Graves' ophthalmopathy.

This clonotype came up many times. The chain uses TRBV6-1 and TRBJ2-7; D is possibly TRBD1 (6 bases). The CDR3 extends over 16 amino acids. The ends were cut back, 6 bases at V and 3 bases at J, with 21 bases in the middle. Germline assignment: CDR1 MNHNS and CDR2 SASEGT. The CDR3 nucleotides read TGTGCCAGCAGACCGGAACCAGGACAGAACCGCTACGAGCAGTACTTC. Translated, it gives CASRPEPGQNRYEQYF.

In this sample, this clonotype turned up many times. The chain is built from TRBV5-5 and TRBJ1-2; TRBD1 is a possible D gene (6 bases). The CDR3 totals 14 residues. V was trimmed by 4 bases and J by 4 bases, leaving 14 bases between them. CDR1 and CDR2 (germline): SGHKS, YYEKEE (reference sequence). The CDR3 is CASSRGGFGYGYTF. The CDR3, as DNA: TGTGCCAGCAGCCGAGGGGGGTTCGGCTATGGCTACACCTTC.

The sample holds many counts of this clonotype. The chain has TRBV11-2 and TRBJ2-3; TRBD1 might be the D (5 bases). The germline V and J ends were trimmed by 5 bases and 2 bases, with 20 bases remaining between them. CDR3 length equals 17 residues. CDR1 is SGHAT, CDR2 FQNNGV, per germline. DNA of the CDR3: TGTGCCAGCAGCCACCCAGGGCAGTCCCTGTCCACAGATACGCAGTATTTT. The encoded protein is CASSHPGQSLSTDTQYF.

Many counts were recorded for this clonotype. The V and J genes are TRBV29-1 and TRBJ1-3; perhaps TRBD1 as D (5 bases). Germline CDR1 SQVTM, CDR2 ANQGSEA. The V end was cut by 5 bases, the J end by 4 bases, with 12 bases between. This CDR3 comprises 13 residues. CDR3 residues: CSVRGTTGNTIYF. As DNA, the CDR3 is TGCAGCGTTAGAGGGACTACAGGAAACACCATATATTTT.

This clonotype was counted at least ten times. The chain's CDR3 is CASSLGGQSHNEQFF. The CDR3 nucleotides read TGTGCCAGCAGCTTAGGGGGACAGAGCCACAATGAGCAGTTCTTC. The rearrangement uses TRBV7-9 and TRBJ2-1, with 7 bases fitting TRBD1. CDR1 and CDR2 (germline): SEHNR, FQNEAQ (reference sequence). V lost 1 base to trimming and J lost 5 bases; unmatched junction nucleotides: 5. The CDR3 runs 15 residues.